These T cell receptor beta chains were read from a single sample in a study of response to subunit inactivated influenza vaccine. TCRdb ran MiXCR on the RT-PCR reads and lists one entry per CDR3 protein. This sample has about 180,000 distinct CDR3 sequences; around 9% occur once, and the top ten carry roughly 11%. The starting material was non-naive T cells sorted from PBMCs, obtained on the day of vaccination. All receptors come from a man in his fifties who received an inactivated influenza vaccine. CDR3s leave out the opening cysteine and the closing phenylalanine or tryptophan.

j_call | cdr3_length | v_call | cdr3_aa
TRBJ2-5 | 12 | TRBV2 | ASKTGQGPGTQY
TRBJ1-1 | 13 | TRBV5-1 | ASSTSLTVNTEAF
TRBJ1-4 | 9 | TRBV2 | ASTRNEKLF
TRBJ2-2 | 13 | TRBV7-2 | ASSSRQGSTGELF
TRBJ1-1 | 13 | TRBV18 | ASSPSTQGNTEAF
TRBJ1-2 | 11 | TRBV4-2 | ASRIGGGYGYT
TRBJ2-3 | 13 | TRBV7-9 | ASSLGWGSTDTQY
TRBJ2-2 | 13 | TRBV28 | ASGGQGGGTGELF
TRBJ2-1 | 14 | TRBV18 | ASSPRSGAAYNEQF
TRBJ1-6 | 13 | TRBV11-2 | ASSPGGTANSPLY
TRBJ2-5 | 12 | TRBV29-1 | SVVPAKLGETQY
TRBJ2-1 | 14 | TRBV7-8 | ASSPGTSGSANEQF
TRBJ2-1 | 12 | TRBV9 | ASSALRGRGEQF
TRBJ1-5 | 11 | TRBV6-2/TRBV6-3 | ASRRQGSQPQH
TRBJ2-7 | 13 | TRBV28 | ASRGDFQSPYEQY
TRBJ2-7 | 15 | TRBV5-5 | ASSLGAYGREFYEQY
TRBJ1-1 | 13 | TRBV7-2 | ASSLRRTMNTEAF
TRBJ2-1 | 13 | TRBV25-1 | ASSDSGGLYNEQF
TRBJ2-1 | 12 | TRBV6-5 | ASSYHDRGSEQF
TRBJ2-3 | 11 | TRBV30 | AWTGLNTDTQY
TRBJ2-5 | 11 | TRBV20-1 | SAPNSGGQTQY
TRBJ1-2 | 11 | TRBV5-1 | ASSPQGSRGYT
TRBJ2-1 | 14 | TRBV27 | ASSTTSGANVYEQF
TRBJ2-2 | 16 | TRBV18 | ASSPRARGIRDTGELF
TRBJ2-4 | 14 | TRBV2 | ASSELRAGSQNIQY
TRBJ2-7 | 11 | TRBV5-6 | ASSLSSGYEQY
TRBJ1-2 | 12 | TRBV5-1 | ASSRPGSGYGYT
TRBJ2-5 | 13 | TRBV3-1 | ASSQEGGTGETQY
TRBJ1-1 | 13 | TRBV4-3 | ASSPRKGSSTEAF
TRBJ2-1 | 13 | TRBV12-3/TRBV12-4 | ASSPGQGYYNEQF
TRBJ2-1 | 12 | TRBV20-1 | SARDLGRYNEQF
TRBJ1-1 | 13 | TRBV5-1 | ASSPGSRMNTEAF
TRBJ1-4 | 10 | TRBV2 | ASSAGPEKLF